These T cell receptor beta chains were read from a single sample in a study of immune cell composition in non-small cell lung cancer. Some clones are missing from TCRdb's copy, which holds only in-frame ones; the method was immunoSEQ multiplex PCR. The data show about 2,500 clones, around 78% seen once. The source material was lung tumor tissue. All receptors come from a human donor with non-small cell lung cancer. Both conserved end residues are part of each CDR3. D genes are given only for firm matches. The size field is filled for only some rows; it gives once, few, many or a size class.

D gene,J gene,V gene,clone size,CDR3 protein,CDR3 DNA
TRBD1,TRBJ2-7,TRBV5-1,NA,CASSLRPTTGTGFTYEQYF,TGCGCCAGCAGCTTGAGACCCACCACCGGGACAGGTTTCACCTACGAGCAGTACTTC
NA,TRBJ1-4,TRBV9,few,CASSVEGGFGEKLFF,TGTGCCAGCAGCGTAGAAGGGGGTTTTGGTGAAAAACTGTTTTTT
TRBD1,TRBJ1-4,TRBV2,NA,CASRTGVGEKLFF,TGTGCCAGTAGGACAGGGGTGGGAGAAAAACTGTTTTTT
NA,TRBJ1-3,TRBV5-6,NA,CASSLPGEYGNTIYF,TGTGCCAGCAGCTTGCCAGGGGAGTATGGAAACACCATATATTTT
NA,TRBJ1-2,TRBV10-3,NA,CAISETGSYGYTF,TGTGCCATCAGTGAAACAGGGAGCTATGGCTACACCTTC
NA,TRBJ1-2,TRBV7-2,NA,CASSPVSLSYGYTF,TGTGCCAGCAGCCCGGTTAGCCTGAGCTATGGCTACACCTTC
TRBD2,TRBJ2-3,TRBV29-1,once,CSVDAGGNTDTQYF,TGCAGCGTTGACGCGGGGGGGAACACAGATACGCAGTATTTT
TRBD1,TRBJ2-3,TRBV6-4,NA,CASSGVWDSLTDTQYF,TGTGCCAGCAGTGGGGTGTGGGACAGCTTAACAGATACGCAGTATTTT
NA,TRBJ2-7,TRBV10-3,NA,CAISGDIYEQYF,TGTGCCATCAGCGGGGACATCTACGAGCAGTACTTC
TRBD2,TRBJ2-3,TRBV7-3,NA,CASSTLAGGPDTQYF,TGTGCCAGCAGCACACTAGCGGGAGGGCCAGATACGCAGTATTTT
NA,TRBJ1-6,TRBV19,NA,CASKTGDISPLHF,TGTGCCAGTAAAACCGGGGACATTTCACCCCTCCACTTT
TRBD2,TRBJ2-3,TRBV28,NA,CASSFASGSSDTQYF,TGTGCCAGCAGTTTCGCTAGCGGGAGCTCAGATACGCAGTATTTT
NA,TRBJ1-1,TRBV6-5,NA,CASRHTGGAAFF,TGTGCCAGCAGGCATACGGGAGGAGCTGCTTTCTTT
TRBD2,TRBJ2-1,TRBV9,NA,CASSGTSGRRSYNEQFF,TGTGCCAGCAGCGGGACTAGCGGGAGGAGGTCCTACAATGAGCAGTTCTTC
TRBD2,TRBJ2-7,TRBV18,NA,CASSPPGTSGRATYEQYF,TGTGCCAGCTCACCACCCGGGACTAGCGGGAGGGCGACCTACGAGCAGTACTTC
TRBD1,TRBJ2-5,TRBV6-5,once,CASSPGQGSVGTQYF,TGTGCCAGCAGCCCCGGACAGGGGTCGGTTGGGACCCAGTACTTC
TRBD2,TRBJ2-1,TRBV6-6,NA,CASSSPGLAGDEQFF,TGTGCCAGCAGTTCCCCGGGACTAGCGGGAGATGAGCAGTTCTTC
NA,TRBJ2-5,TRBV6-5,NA,CASSYGTLQETQYF,TGTGCCAGCAGTTACGGGACACTACAAGAGACCCAGTACTTC
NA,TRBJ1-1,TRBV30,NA,CAWSLTGFQNTEAFF,TGTGCCTGGAGTTTAACAGGGTTTCAGAACACTGAAGCTTTCTTT
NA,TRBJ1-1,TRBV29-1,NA,CSVRNTEAFF,TGCAGCGTTCGGAACACTGAAGCTTTCTTT